This TCR beta chain was captured in a study of T-cell reconstitution after alpha-beta-depleted transplantation in children. Preparing the TCRbeta library involved the use of unique molecular identifiers. A single record per CDR3 protein comes from TCRdb applying MiXCR to the PCR reads. The repertoire holds about 240,000 distinct CDR3 sequences, around 11% seen once, with approximately 2.4% in the top ten. In germline, CDR1 is DFQATT, CDR2 SNEGSKA (reference sequence). The length of the CDR3 is 16 residues. With 0 bases clipped from V and 3 bases from J, the junction kept 7 bases outside the gene matches.

The sequences come from PBMCs from the stem cell graft donor, collected from the stem cell graft. The chain carries TRBV20-1 and TRBJ2-1, with TRBD1 matching over 8 bases. This receptor was identified in a human donor who donated a stem cell graft to a child with acute lymphoblastic leukemia. CDR3 sequence (DNA): TGCAGTGCTAGAGATCTGGACAGGGAAGGCTACAATGAGCAGTTCTTC. Its protein product is CSARDLDREGYNEQFF.